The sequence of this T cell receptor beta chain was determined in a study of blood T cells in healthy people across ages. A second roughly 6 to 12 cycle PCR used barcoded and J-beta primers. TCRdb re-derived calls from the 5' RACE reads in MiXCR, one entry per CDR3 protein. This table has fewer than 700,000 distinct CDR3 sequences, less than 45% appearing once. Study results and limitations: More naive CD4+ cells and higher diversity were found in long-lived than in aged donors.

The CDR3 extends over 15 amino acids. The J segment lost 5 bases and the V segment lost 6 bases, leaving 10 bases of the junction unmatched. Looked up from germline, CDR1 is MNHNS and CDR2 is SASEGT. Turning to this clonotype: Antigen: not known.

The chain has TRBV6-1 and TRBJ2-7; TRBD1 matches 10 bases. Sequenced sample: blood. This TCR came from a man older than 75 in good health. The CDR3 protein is CASRARQGAVNEQYF. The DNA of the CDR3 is TGTGCCAGCAGGGCTAGACAGGGGGCAGTCAACGAGCAGTACTTC.